The source of this TCR beta chain is a study of post-analysis software for immune sequencing data. Study as a whole: As for disease course, relapsing-remitting, secondary progressive and progressive-relapsing multiple sclerosis were all included. Study-level results: Relative to controls, patients with multiple sclerosis showed significantly lower normalized Chao1 diversity. Included in a set of several TRBV segments more frequent in patients than controls were TRBV5-6, TRBV5-1 and TRBV20-1. Samples from a shared batch, those prepared together, strongly co-clustered by F measure.

The CDR3 sequence is 12 residues long. Per germline, CDR1 LGHNT and CDR2 FRNRAP. Each TCR beta cDNA library carried unique molecular identifiers. Once about 0.9 to 11 million T cells were used, roughly 0.5 million cDNA molecules resulted. TCRdb re-called the PCR reads with MiXCR, one entry per CDR3 protein. This table has 380,000 or so distinct CDR3 sequences, roughly 35% appearing once. This clonotype was seen more than once but under ten times. The antigen is unknown. The sequence came from a girl aged 5-17 years with multiple sclerosis. The genes are TRBV12-5 and TRBJ1-5; D is uncertain. Sequenced sample: blood. The CDR3 DNA reads as TGTGGTTCCCAGGTGGGCAATCAGCCCCAGCATTTT. Translating it yields CGSQVGNQPQHF.